This T cell receptor (beta chain) was retrieved from a study of technical replicates of blood from several donors. Germline trimming cut 7 bases from V and 4 bases from J; bases unmatched to any gene: 6. Per the germline V gene, CDR1 is SGHRS and CDR2 is YFSETQ. This CDR3 is built from 14 residues. Assay: immunoSEQ multiplex PCR; the TCRdb copy retains only in-frame clones and omits some. The sample holds some 98,000 clones; about 94% are singletons and the top ten take 0.2% to 0.25%. What was sequenced was T cells isolated from PBMCs. The receptor comes from a human donor in good health. V gene TRBV5-1 combines with J gene TRBJ1-2; TRBD1 matches 11 bases. The CDR3 loop is CASRGQGAVYGYTF. The CDR3 DNA reads TGCGCCAGCCGCGGACAGGGGGCGGTCTATGGCTACACCTTC. Complete variable domain (other parts from reference TRBV5-1 and TRBJ1-2): KAGVTQTPRYLIKTRGQQVTLSCSPISGHRSVSWYQQTPGQGLQFLFEYFSETQRNKGNFPGRFSGRQFSNSRSEMNVSTLELGDSALYLCASRGQGAVYGYTFGSGTRLTVV.